This T cell receptor (beta chain) derives from a study of cytomegalovirus exposure and HLA in healthy donors. Overall study: There were around 390 genotyped donors. Of these, roughly 86% fell in the genetic ancestry cluster associated with self-reported Caucasian donors. Study results and caveats: Later analysis showed TCR association rates varying by HLA locus, highest for DRB1 and lowest for HLA-C. With high specificity and sensitivity, the classifier reportedly diagnosed cytomegalovirus status.

This PCR relied on a set of 60 Vbeta primers and 13 Jbeta primers. The protocol was immunoSEQ multiplex PCR, while the TCRdb copy is restricted to in-frame clones and leaves out a portion. This sample has 100,000 to 150,000 clones; approximately 75% occur once, and the top ten carry more than 2.5%. There are 16 residues in the CDR3. The V gene end was trimmed by 6 bases and the J gene end by 7 bases; junction bases not matched to a gene: 12. CDR1 is MDHEN and CDR2 is SYDVKM in the germline V gene. As regards this clone: The antigen remains undetermined.

V is TRBV28 and J is TRBJ1-6; 7 bases are a match to TRBD1. This TCR was recovered from a woman between 50 and 59 years old in good health and CMV-seronegative. Material for sequencing was PBMCs. The CDR3: CASRAGTAVLNSPLHF. CDR3 DNA: TGTGCCAGCAGGGCCGGGACAGCGGTATTGAATTCACCCCTCCACTTT.